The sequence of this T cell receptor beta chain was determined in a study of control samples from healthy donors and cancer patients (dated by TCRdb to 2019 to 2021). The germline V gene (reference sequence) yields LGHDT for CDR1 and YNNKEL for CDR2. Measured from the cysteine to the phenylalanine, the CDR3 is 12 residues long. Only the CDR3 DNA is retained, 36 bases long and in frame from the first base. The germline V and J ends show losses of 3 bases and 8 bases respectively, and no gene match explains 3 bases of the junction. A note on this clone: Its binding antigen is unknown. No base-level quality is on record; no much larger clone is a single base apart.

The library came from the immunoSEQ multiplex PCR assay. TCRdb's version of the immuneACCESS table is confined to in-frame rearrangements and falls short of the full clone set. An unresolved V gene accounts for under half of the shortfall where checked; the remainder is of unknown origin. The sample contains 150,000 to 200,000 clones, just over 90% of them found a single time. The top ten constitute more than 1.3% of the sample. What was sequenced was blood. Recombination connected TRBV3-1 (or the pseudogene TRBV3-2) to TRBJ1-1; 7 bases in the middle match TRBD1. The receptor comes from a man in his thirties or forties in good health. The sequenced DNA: TGTGCCAGCAGCCACGAACAGGGGGAAGCTTTCTTT. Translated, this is CASSHEQGEAFF.